These T cell receptor beta chains were read from a single sample in a study of cytomegalovirus exposure and HLA in healthy donors. Assay: immunoSEQ multiplex PCR; the TCRdb copy retains only in-frame clones and omits some. The table shows approximately 150,000 clones, with 77% occurring only once. The sample was PBMCs. These receptors all stem from a woman aged 25 to 39 in good health and CMV-seronegative. Both conserved end residues are part of each CDR3. A D gene is named only where the DNA matches it firmly. Clone size is not always given. Where it is, it says once, few, many or a class for expanded clones.

clone_size,j_call,d_call,v_call,cdr3_nt,cdr3_aa
.,TRBJ2-2,TRBD2,TRBV7-2,TGTGCCAGCAGCTTTAGCGGGAGGGCCCCCGGGGAGCTGTTTTTT,CASSFSGRAPGELFF
.,TRBJ2-1,.,TRBV14,TGTGCCAGCAGCCTCAACAATGAGCAGTTCTTC,CASSLNNEQFF
once,TRBJ1-6,.,TRBV19,TGTGCCAGTAGAAACGGGACACCCAATTCACCCCTCCACTTT,CASRNGTPNSPLHF
once,TRBJ2-1,TRBD2,TRBV9,TGTGCCAGCAGCGTCGGACTAGCGGTCGGAGTAGAGCAGTTCTTC,CASSVGLAVGVEQFF
.,TRBJ1-6,TRBD1,TRBV5-5,TGTGCCAGCAGCCTAGGACAGGGGAATTCACCCCTCCACTTT,CASSLGQGNSPLHF
.,TRBJ2-2,.,TRBV28,TGTGCCAGCAGTTTCTTGGCACCAGGGGACACCGGGGAGCTGTTTTTT,CASSFLAPGDTGELFF
.,TRBJ2-3,.,TRBV7-8,TGTGCCAGCCAGGGGTCCTCGACTAGCACAGATACGCAGTATTTT,CASQGSSTSTDTQYF
.,TRBJ2-1,.,TRBV29-1,TGCAGCATTGGTGCTAGAGATGAGCAGTTCTTC,CSIGARDEQFF
.,TRBJ2-3,TRBD2,TRBV5-4,TGTGCCAGCAGCTTGGGCGGGGGGGGCACAGATACGCAGTATTTT,CASSLGGGGTDTQYF
.,TRBJ2-2,TRBD2,TRBV9,TGTGCCAGCAGCGTAGTTAGCGGGGCGAGCACCGGGGAGCTGTTTTTT,CASSVVSGASTGELFF
.,TRBJ2-5,.,TRBV9,TGTGCCAGCAGCGTAGGGACAGATCAAGAGACCCAGTACTTC,CASSVGTDQETQYF
.,TRBJ2-7,.,TRBV15,TGTGCCACCAGCAGAGATCCACAGGGCATTCACGAGCAGTACTTC,CATSRDPQGIHEQYF
once,TRBJ1-1,.,TRBV29-1,TGCAGCGTTGACAGGATAATGAACACTGAAGCTTTCTTT,CSVDRIMNTEAFF
.,TRBJ2-3,TRBD2,TRBV4-3,TGCGCCAGCAGCCAAGTACTAGCGGGAGTAGAAGATACGCAGTATTTT,CASSQVLAGVEDTQYF
.,TRBJ2-3,TRBD2,TRBV6-1,TGTGCCAGCCGGACTAGCGGGACCGCAGATACGCAGTATTTT,CASRTSGTADTQYF
.,TRBJ1-5,.,TRBV30,TGTGCCTGGAGGCCGGGGAATGGGTATAGCAATCAGCCCCAGCATTTT,CAWRPGNGYSNQPQHF
.,TRBJ1-5,.,TRBV5-4,TGTGCCAGCAGCTCAGGTATTAGGCGATATAGCAATCAGCCCCAGCATTTT,CASSSGIRRYSNQPQHF
.,TRBJ1-1,.,TRBV27,TGTGCCAGCAGTTTTACAGGGAACACTGAAGCTTTCTTT,CASSFTGNTEAFF
.,TRBJ2-2,.,TRBV29-1,TGCAGCGTTGATACGGACACCGGGGAGCTGTTTTTT,CSVDTDTGELFF
few,TRBJ1-2,.,TRBV7-6,TGTGCCAGCAGCTTATATGCAGGAAGCTATGGCTACACCTTC,CASSLYAGSYGYTF
.,TRBJ1-2,.,TRBV7-8,TGTGCCAGCAGCTTATCACACGGAGGTGGCTACACCTTC,CASSLSHGGGYTF
.,TRBJ2-7,.,TRBV5-4,TGTGCCAGCAGCTTCACCCAGGGCCACGAGCAGTACTTC,CASSFTQGHEQYF
.,TRBJ2-7,.,TRBV7-3,TGTGCCAGCAGCTTAACCGGGGTTGACGAGCAGTACTTC,CASSLTGVDEQYF
.,TRBJ2-1,TRBD2,TRBV5-1,TGCGCCAGCAGCTTGGTGTCTAGCGGGGAGTACAGTGAGCAGTTCTTC,CASSLVSSGEYSEQFF
.,TRBJ2-7,.,TRBV18,TGTGCCAGCTCACCAGAACCTAGCTACGAGCAGTACTTC,CASSPEPSYEQYF
.,TRBJ1-4,TRBD1,TRBV19,TGTGCCAGTAGTTTTGGGACAGGATCATATGAAAAACTGTTTTTT,CASSFGTGSYEKLFF
.,TRBJ2-1,TRBD1,TRBV28,TGTGCCAGCAGATCGCAAGGACAGGTTAATGAGCAGTTCTTC,CASRSQGQVNEQFF